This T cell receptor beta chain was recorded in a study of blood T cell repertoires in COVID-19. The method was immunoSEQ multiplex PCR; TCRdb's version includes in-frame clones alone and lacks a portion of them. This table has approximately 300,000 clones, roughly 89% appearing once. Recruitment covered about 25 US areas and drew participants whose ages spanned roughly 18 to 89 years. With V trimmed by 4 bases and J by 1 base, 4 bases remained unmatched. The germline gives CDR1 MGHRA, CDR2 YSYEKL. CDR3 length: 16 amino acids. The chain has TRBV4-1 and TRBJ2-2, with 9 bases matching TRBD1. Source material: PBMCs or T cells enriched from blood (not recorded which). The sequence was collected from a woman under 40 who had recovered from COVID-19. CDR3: CASSLLGQGNTGELFF. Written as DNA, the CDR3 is TGCGCCAGCAGCCTCCTGGGACAGGGGAACACCGGGGAGCTGTTTTTT.